Listed here are 13 T cell receptor beta chains from one sample, sequenced in a study of blood T cell repertoires in COVID-19. TCRdb's table, derived via immunoSEQ multiplex PCR, lists solely in-frame clones and lacks some. The sample has around 260,000 clones; around 80% are singletons. The sample consisted of PBMCs or T cells enriched from blood (not recorded which). The receptor source for this set is a man in his thirties or forties with acute COVID-19.

In its sample, this clone was seen many times. V is TRBV19 and J is TRBJ1-2; possible D gene TRBD1, 6 bases. Germline V gene data show CDR1 as LNHDA and CDR2 as SQIVND (reference sequence). The CDR3 loop spans 15 amino acids. The germline V and J ends were trimmed by 1 base and 5 bases, with 14 bases remaining between them. The CDR3 DNA reads as TGTGCCAGTAGTATAGTCCCGGACAGTTATTATGGCTACACCTTC. This encodes CASSIVPDSYYGYTF. The full variable domain, with the rest looked up from reference TRBV19 and TRBJ1-2, is DGGITQSPKYLFRKEGQNVTLSCEQNLNHDAMYWYRQDPGQGLRLIYYSQIVNDFQKGDIAEGYSVSREKKESFPLTVTSAQKNPTAFYLCASSIVPDSYYGYTFGSGTRLTVV.

The chain employs TRBV2 and TRBJ1-1, with 12 bases that match TRBD1. The trim removed 6 bases at V and 10 bases at J, leaving 9 bases unmatched. CDR3 length: 14 amino acids. Germline CDR1 reads SNHLY; CDR2 reads FYNNEI. Here the CDR3 DNA reads TGTGCCAGCAGCGCCTCCCGGGACAGGGGGCTAGCTTTCTTT. It translates to CASSASRDRGLAFF.

The chain has TRBV5-6 and TRBJ2-5; no reliable D call. Trimming removed 2 bases at V and 5 bases at J, with 10 bases between. Germline CDR1 SGHDT, CDR2 YYEEEE. The CDR3 totals 13 residues. The CDR3 spells CASSLVARETQYF. The CDR3, as DNA: TGTGCCAGCAGCTTAGTAGCTCGGGAGACCCAGTACTTC.

V usage is TRBV11-3 and J usage is TRBJ2-1; TRBD2 matches at 10 bases. Germline V gene lookup returns CDR1 SGHNT and CDR2 YENEEA. Unmatched junction bases numbered 5, after V lost 3 bases and J lost 9 bases. The CDR3 runs 14 residues. The CDR3 here is CASSFSGGASEQFF. DNA of the CDR3: TGTGCCAGCAGCTTCAGCGGGGGGGCCTCTGAGCAGTTCTTC. The variable domain in full, completed from reference TRBV11-3 and TRBJ2-1, reads EAGVVQSPRYKIIEKKQPVAFWCNPISGHNTLYWYLQNLGQGPELLIRYENEEAVDDSQLPKDRFSAERLKGVDSTLKIQPAELGDSAVYLCASSFSGGASEQFFGPGTRLTVL.

The chain combines TRBV28 with TRBJ2-1; 9 positions agree with TRBD1. Germline loops: CDR1 MDHEN, CDR2 SYDVKM. With 3 bases clipped from V and 9 bases from J, the junction kept 15 bases outside the gene matches. This CDR3 comprises 17 residues. The CDR3 bases are TGTGCCAGCAGTTTGGCCTACCCCAGGGGACAGGGCGGTGAGCAGTTCTTC. Its translation: CASSLAYPRGQGGEQFF. Variable domain in full (rest from reference TRBV28 and TRBJ2-1): DVKVTQSSRYLVKRTGEKVFLECVQDMDHENMFWYRQDPGLGLRLIYFSYDVKMKEKGDIPEGYSVSREKKERFSLILESASTNQTSMYLCASSLAYPRGQGGEQFFGPGTRLTVL.

The genes are TRBV3-1 (or the pseudogene TRBV3-2) and TRBJ2-3, with D possibly matching TRBD1 (5 bases). This CDR3 is 13 amino acids long. Germline CDR1 and CDR2: LGHDT and YNNKEL (reference sequence). V lost 4 bases, J lost 3 bases, and 8 bases lay in between. The CDR3 loop is CASSLQGTDTQYF. The CDR3 bases are TGTGCCAGCAGCCTTCAGGGAACAGATACGCAGTATTTT.

This chain joins TRBV28 and TRBJ2-1; 7 bases are shared with TRBD1. The CDR3 contains 11 residues. Looked up from germline, CDR1 is MDHEN and CDR2 is SYDVKM. The CDR3 DNA reads TGTAGAACTAGGGGGCTGGTTGAGCAGTTCTTC. It yields the protein CRTRGLVEQFF.

V gene TRBV5-4 combines with J gene TRBJ1-2; 7 nucleotides match TRBD1. The CDR3 length is 14 residues. Trimming removed 4 bases from V and 5 bases from J; junction bases left unmatched: 8. Germline CDR1 reads SGHNT; CDR2 reads YYREEE (reference sequence). The CDR3, as DNA: TGTGCCAGCAGCCCCGACAGGGTGGTATATGGCTACACCTTC. Translation gives CASSPDRVVYGYTF.

V usage is TRBV10-3 and J usage is TRBJ2-5; the match to TRBD1 covers 9 bases. There are 14 residues in the CDR3. Looked up from germline, CDR1 is ENHRY and CDR2 is SYGVKD. Trimming took 6 bases from V and 4 from J; bases not matched to a gene: 6. This CDR3 reads CAISEGTGLETQYF. CDR3 DNA: TGTGCCATCAGCGAAGGGACAGGGCTAGAGACCCAGTACTTC.

This chain links TRBV12-5 with TRBJ2-5; possibly TRBD2 for D (5 bases). V was cut by 6 bases and J by 4 bases, with 12 bases left in between. The length of the CDR3 is 13 residues. The germline CDR1 and CDR2 sequences are LGHNT and FRNRAP. CDR3 coding DNA: TGTGCTAGTGGGGCCGAGGGAGCAGAGACCCAGTACTTC. This translates into CASGAEGAETQYF.

V gene TRBV27 combines with J gene TRBJ1-1; 9 bases match TRBD1. Germline V gene data show CDR1 as MNHEY and CDR2 as SMNVEV (reference sequence). The CDR3 sequence is 15 residues long. V was pared by 6 bases and J by 7 bases, with 12 bases of the junction left unmatched. Here the CDR3 DNA reads TGTGCCAGCAGGGCCGCACAGGGGGCGCGGGGTGAAGCTTTCTTT. This gives the protein CASRAAQGARGEAFF.

The V gene is TRBV7-2, the J gene TRBJ2-3; 14 nucleotides agree with TRBD2. V shed 5 bases and J 8 bases; nucleotides not matched to a gene: 12. The CDR3 loop spans 17 amino acids. The germline V gene has CDR1 SGHTA and CDR2 FQGNSA. This CDR3 is CASSRGLAGGTGVTQYF. DNA for the CDR3: TGTGCCAGCAGCCGCGGACTAGCGGGAGGCACGGGGGTTACGCAGTATTTT.

J is TRBJ1-2 and V is TRBV29-1; D might be TRBD1 (6 bases). Trimming took 3 bases from V and 4 from J, leaving 12 bases between them. Germline V gene sequence: CDR1 SQVTM, CDR2 ANQGSEA. The length of the CDR3 is 13 residues. The CDR3 loop is CSVDSRGGYGYTF. The CDR3 DNA reads as TGCAGCGTTGATAGCAGGGGTGGCTATGGCTACACCTTC.